The subject of this entry is one TCR beta chain. Antigen specificity is unknown. The data stem from a study of CXCR3-negative and CXCR3-positive naive CD8 T cells. General study results and limits: Comparison of naive cells showed more hydrophobic TRB CDR3s in CXCR3-positive than in CXCR3-negative naive cells. Once cells were cryopreserved, CXCR3 expression went down partly, and most assays used fresh PBMCs. TRBV-TRBJ usage was alike in naive CXCR3-negative and CXCR3-positive cells but differed in memory cells.

The CDR3 covers 13 residues. The germline CDR1 and CDR2 sequences are DFQATT and SNEGSKA (reference sequence). TRB cDNA libraries were made by UMI-labeled 5' RACE. TCRdb reanalyzed the 5' RACE reads, giving one entry per CDR3 protein sequence and no DNA. The repertoire table contains approximately 140,000 distinct CDR3 sequences. The authors gated naive CD8+ T cells as CD45RO-CCR7+CD27+CD95-. The receptor's source is a human donor in good health. Some clones in this sample may be carry-over from other donors' samples. The rearrangement uses TRBV20-1 and TRBJ2-7; TCRdb calls TRBD2, which cannot be checked without DNA. Sequencing was done on a sample of naive CXCR3+ CD8+ T cells from blood. Subset meaning: CD45RO-CCR7+CD27+CD95- naive CD8+ T cells expressing CXCR3 (TNR3+). The CDR3: CSARGTASYEQYF.